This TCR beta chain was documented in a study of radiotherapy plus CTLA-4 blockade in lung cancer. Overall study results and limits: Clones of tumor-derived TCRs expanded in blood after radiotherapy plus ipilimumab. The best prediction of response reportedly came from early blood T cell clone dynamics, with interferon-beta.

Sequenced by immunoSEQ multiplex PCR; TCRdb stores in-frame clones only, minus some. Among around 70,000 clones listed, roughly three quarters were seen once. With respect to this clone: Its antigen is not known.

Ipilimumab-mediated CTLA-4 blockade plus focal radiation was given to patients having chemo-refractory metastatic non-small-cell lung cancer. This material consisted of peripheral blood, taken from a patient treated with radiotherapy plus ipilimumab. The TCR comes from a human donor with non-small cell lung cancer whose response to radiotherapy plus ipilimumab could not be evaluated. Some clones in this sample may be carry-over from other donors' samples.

The CDR3 bases are TGTGCCAGCAGTTCTTGGACTAGCGGGGACAATGAGCAGTTCTTC. It codes for CASSSWTSGDNEQFF. The chain joins TRBV27 to TRBJ2-1; TRBD2 aligns across 12 bases. The CDR3 extends over 15 amino acids. The ends lost 4 bases at V and 5 bases at J; junction bases unmatched: 3. The V gene's germline CDR1 is MNHEY and CDR2 SMNVEV (reference sequence).